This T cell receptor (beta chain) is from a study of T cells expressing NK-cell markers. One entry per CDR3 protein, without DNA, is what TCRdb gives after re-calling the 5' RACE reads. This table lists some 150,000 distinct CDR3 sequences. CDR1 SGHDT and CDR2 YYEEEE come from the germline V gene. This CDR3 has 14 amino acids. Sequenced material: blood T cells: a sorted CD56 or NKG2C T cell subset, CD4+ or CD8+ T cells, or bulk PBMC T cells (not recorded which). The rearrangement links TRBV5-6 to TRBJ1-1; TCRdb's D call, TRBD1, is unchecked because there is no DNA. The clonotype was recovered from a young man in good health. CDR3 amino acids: CASSLDSLNTEAFF. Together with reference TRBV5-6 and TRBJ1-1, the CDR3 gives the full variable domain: DAGVTQSPTHLIKTRGQQVTLRCSPKSGHDTVSWYQQALGQGPQFIFQYYEEEERQRGNFPDRFSGHQFPNYSSELNVNALLLGDSALYLCASSLDSLNTEAFFGQGTRLTVV.